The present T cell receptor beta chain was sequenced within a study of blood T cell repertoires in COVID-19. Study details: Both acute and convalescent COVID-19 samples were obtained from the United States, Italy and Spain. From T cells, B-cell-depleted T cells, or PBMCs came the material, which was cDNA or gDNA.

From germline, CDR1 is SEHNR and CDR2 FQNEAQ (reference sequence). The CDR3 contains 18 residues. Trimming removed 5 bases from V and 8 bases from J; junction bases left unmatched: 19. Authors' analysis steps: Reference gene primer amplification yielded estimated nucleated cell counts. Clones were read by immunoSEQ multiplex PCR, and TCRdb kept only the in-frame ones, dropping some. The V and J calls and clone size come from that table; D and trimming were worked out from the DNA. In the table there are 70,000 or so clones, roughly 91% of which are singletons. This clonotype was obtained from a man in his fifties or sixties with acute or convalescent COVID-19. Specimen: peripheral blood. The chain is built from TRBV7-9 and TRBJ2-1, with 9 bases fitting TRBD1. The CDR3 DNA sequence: TGTGCCAGCAGCCCAGGGACAGGGAATGGGGGTTCAACAGATGAGCAGTTCTTC. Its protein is CASSPGTGNGGSTDEQFF.